This T cell receptor (beta chain) was recorded in a study of blood T cell repertoires in COVID-19. Germline values: CDR1 SQVTM, CDR2 ANQGSEA. The CDR3 spans 13 residues. Sequenced by immunoSEQ multiplex PCR; TCRdb stores in-frame clones only, minus some. The data show some 390,000 clones, around nine tenths seen once. Sequencing was carried out using peripheral blood. The V gene is TRBV29-1, the J gene TRBJ1-4; D is ambiguous. This receptor was identified in a human donor in a cohort sampled during active COVID-19. CDR3 sequence (DNA): TGCACTTCGTGGGCGGGGAGGGAAGAAAAACTGTTTTTT. Translating gives CTSWAGREEKLFF.